This TCR beta chain is from a study of cytomegalovirus exposure and HLA in healthy donors. The study, taken as a whole, reports: TCR beta chain V- and J-gene trimming was linked, in a later analysis, to a missense variant in DCLRE1C. Sequencing likely produced, as an artifact, a cluster of highly shared sequence variants. Researchers catalogued approximately 170 TCR beta chains as cytomegalovirus-associated.

PCR involved 60 Vbeta and 13 Jbeta primers. The protocol was immunoSEQ multiplex PCR, while the TCRdb copy is restricted to in-frame clones and leaves out a portion. The repertoire consists of 150,000 to 200,000 clones, with around 77% occurring once and the leading ten covering roughly 2%. In the case of this clone: Its specificity is unknown.

The CDR3 has 14 amino acids. V was pared by 1 base and J by 5 bases, with 9 bases between. Germline V CDR1 and CDR2: SEHNR, FQNEAQ (reference sequence). This sequence was found in a man younger than 40 in good health and CMV-seronegative. Sequences were obtained from PBMCs. V is TRBV7-9 and J is TRBJ2-1; D is uncertain. The CDR3 loop is CASSLGLPHNEQFF. The DNA for the CDR3 is TGTGCCAGCAGCTTAGGTCTCCCCCACAATGAGCAGTTCTTC.